This T cell receptor (beta chain) was captured by sequencing in a study of cytomegalovirus exposure and HLA in healthy donors. Study-wide results and caveats: In all likelihood, a cluster of highly shared sequence variants was a sequencing artifact. Association of a missense DCLRE1C variant with TCR beta V- and J-gene trimming was reported in a later analysis.

With regard to this clone: Antigen specificity is unknown.

The primer mix had 60 Vbeta and 13 Jbeta primers. The data were produced by immunoSEQ multiplex PCR, yet TCRdb's version contains in-frame clones alone and is incomplete. The sample includes around 150,000 clones, 68% of them seen just once. J gave up 4 bases and V 6 bases, and 10 bases lay outside the gene matches. The CDR3 loop spans 16 amino acids. Germline CDR1 is SEHNR and CDR2 is FQNEAQ (reference sequence). Healthy bone marrow donors formed the donor group. The clonotype originates from a woman aged 18 to 35 in good health and CMV-seropositive. The material sequenced was PBMCs. The chain uses TRBV7-9 and TRBJ2-7, with 12 bases identical to TRBD2. The CDR3: CASSYGLAGRLYEQYF. As DNA, the CDR3 is TGTGCCAGCAGTTATGGACTAGCGGGAAGGCTTTACGAGCAGTACTTC.